This is a list of T cell receptor beta chains from one sample in a study of T cells in Graves' hyperthyroidism and ophthalmopathy. Via MiXCR, TCRdb re-called the multiplex PCR reads, giving one row per CDR3 protein. This table holds around 620,000 distinct CDR3 sequences, about 14% found once. Source material: blood. The receptors were gathered from a woman between 18 and 30 years old with Graves' ophthalmopathy. Both conserved end residues are part of each CDR3. The order of the fields is J gene, V gene, CDR3 length, D gene, clone size, CDR3 protein, CDR3 DNA. The D gene is left open where the match is weak. The size entry is marked missing in some rows and otherwise reads once, few, many or a size class.

TRBJ1-4 TRBV7-2 15 TRBD1 many CASSLQGADNEKLFF TGTGCCAGCAGCTTACAGGGGGCGGATAATGAAAAACTGTTTTTT
TRBJ1-2 TRBV6-1 17 NA few CASSETITAPINYGYTF TGTGCCAGCAGTGAGACGATCACGGCCCCTATTAACTATGGCTACACCTTC
TRBJ2-7 TRBV28 13 TRBD2 many CATLAGDFYEQYF TGTGCCACCCTAGCGGGAGATTTCTACGAGCAGTACTTC
TRBJ2-3 TRBV27 20 TRBD1 many CASSLRYLGQGEGGTDTQYF TGTGCCAGCAGCCTTCGATACCTCGGACAGGGGGAAGGGGGCACAGATACGCAGTATTTT
TRBJ1-2 TRBV7-2 15 TRBD1 few CASSLGGTGPYGYTF TGTGCCAGCAGCTTAGGGGGGACAGGGCCCTATGGCTACACCTTC
TRBJ1-1 TRBV6-1 13 NA many CASSEQGNTEAFF TGTGCCAGCAGTGAACAGGGGAACACTGAAGCTTTCTTT
TRBJ1-2 TRBV7-8 15 NA NA CASSSPQGRVYGYTF TGTGCCAGCAGCTCACCGCAGGGACGGGTCTATGGCTACACCTTC
TRBJ2-7 TRBV4-3 14 TRBD2 many CASSRGLADYEQYF TGCGCCAGCAGCCGGGGACTAGCGGACTACGAGCAGTACTTC
TRBJ2-1 TRBV7-3 20 TRBD2 many CASSLTSQGFSGRAPDEQFF TGTGCCAGCAGCTTAACGTCACAGGGGTTTAGCGGGAGGGCCCCCGATGAGCAGTTCTTC
TRBJ1-2 TRBV29-1 12 NA NA CSVEGTSYGYTF TGCAGCGTTGAGGGGACAAGCTATGGCTACACCTTC
TRBJ1-1 TRBV7-2 15 NA many CASSLYRTENTEAFF TGTGCCAGCAGCTTATACAGGACAGAGAACACTGAAGCTTTCTTT
TRBJ2-5 TRBV29-1 16 TRBD1 few CSVGPPTGGREETQYF TGCAGCGTTGGGCCCCCGACAGGGGGGAGGGAAGAGACCCAGTACTTC
TRBJ2-7 TRBV4-3 14 TRBD1 once CASSLADRADEQYF TGCGCCAGCAGCCTCGCGGACAGGGCGGACGAGCAGTACTTC
TRBJ2-7 TRBV20-1 15 TRBD1 many CSARGRRTGGDEQYF TGCAGTGCTAGAGGGCGGCGGACAGGGGGAGACGAGCAGTACTTC
TRBJ2-6 TRBV7-9 15 NA NA CASIFSRAGANVLTF TGTGCCAGCATCTTTAGTAGAGCTGGGGCCAACGTCCTGACTTTC
TRBJ2-5 TRBV30 13 NA many CACSSGAQETQYF TGTGCCTGTTCCTCCGGAGCCCAAGAGACCCAGTACTTC
TRBJ2-5 TRBV7-9 13 NA NA CASSLWRQETQYF TGTGCCAGCAGCTTGTGGCGGCAAGAGACCCAGTACTTC
TRBJ2-7 TRBV18 15 NA many CASSPFQGEAYEQYF TGTGCCAGCTCACCTTTCCAGGGGGAGGCCTACGAGCAGTACTTC
TRBJ2-7 TRBV12-3/TRBV12-4 15 NA NA CASSFGGQGSYEQYF TGTGCCAGCAGTTTCGGGGGGCAGGGCTCCTACGAGCAGTACTTC
TRBJ2-3 TRBV19 14 NA many CASSFERQTDTQYF TGTGCCAGCTCTTTCGAGAGGCAGACAGATACGCAGTATTTT
TRBJ2-5 TRBV2 15 TRBD2 many CASTPGLAGGETQYF TGTGCCAGTACCCCGGGACTAGCGGGAGGAGAGACCCAGTACTTC
TRBJ2-7 TRBV4-1 18 TRBD1 NA CASSQGGGVGTGVSEQYF TGCGCCAGCAGCCAAGGAGGGGGAGTTGGGACAGGGGTCAGCGAGCAGTACTTC
TRBJ2-4 TRBV19 13 NA once CASQEIAKNIQYF TGTGCCAGTCAGGAGATAGCCAAAAACATTCAGTACTTC
TRBJ2-1 TRBV7-9 16 TRBD2 NA CASSPTSESSYNEQFF TGTGCCAGCAGCCCGACTAGCGAGAGCTCCTACAATGAGCAGTTCTTC